The 27 T cell receptor beta chains reported below all come from one sample, sequenced in a study of blood T cell repertoires in COVID-19. TCRdb keeps only in-frame clones here, not all; method: immunoSEQ multiplex PCR. The data contain a few hundred thousand clones, roughly 90% of them seen just once; the ten biggest clones take up approximately 2%. Source material: PBMCs or T cells enriched from blood (not recorded which). The receptors were sampled from a woman between 35 and 50 years old who had recovered from COVID-19.

The rearrangement links TRBV5-6 to TRBJ2-3; D not resolved. Trimming pared 0 bases from V and 9 bases from J, leaving 14 bases between. The CDR3 sequence is 14 residues long. Germline V gives CDR1 SGHDT, CDR2 YYEEEE. The CDR3 loop reads CASSLGAREKTQYF. The CDR3 DNA reads TGTGCCAGCAGCTTGGGCGCTCGAGAGAAGACGCAGTATTTT.

This chain joins TRBV7-6 and TRBJ2-7, with 9 positions matching TRBD1. Losses at the gene ends were 3 bases for V and 2 bases for J; bases not matched to a gene: 5. The V gene's germline CDR1 is SGHVS and CDR2 FNYEAQ. The CDR3 sequence is 15 residues long. This chain's CDR3 is CASSLDRGLTYEQYF. CDR3 bases: TGTGCCAGCAGCTTGGACAGGGGCCTTACCTACGAGCAGTACTTC.

The chain uses TRBV5-1 and TRBJ1-1; 8 bases are a match to TRBD1. The trim removed 4 bases at V and 1 base at J, leaving 3 bases unmatched. This CDR3 region has 14 residues. CDR1 and CDR2 (germline): SGHRS, YFSETQ. CDR3 residues: CASSTTGANTEAFF. Here the CDR3 DNA reads TGCGCCAGCAGCACGACAGGGGCGAACACTGAAGCTTTCTTT.

The chain joins TRBV14 to TRBJ1-6, with TRBD1 matching 8 bases. The CDR3 consists of 15 residues. Germline V gene lookup returns CDR1 SGHDN and CDR2 FVKESK. Trimming removed 2 bases from V and 9 bases from J; junction bases left unmatched: 6. The CDR3 bases are TGTGCCAGCAGCCAACGCGGACAGGGAGGTTCACCCCTCCACTTT. Translated: CASSQRGQGGSPLHF.

This chain joins TRBV3-1 (or the pseudogene TRBV3-2) and TRBJ1-2, with 7 bases fitting TRBD1. CDR3 length: 14 residues. J lost 4 bases, V lost 4 bases, and 6 bases had no gene match. Germline CDR1 reads LGHDT; CDR2 reads YNNKEL (reference sequence). This CDR3 is CASSLPGGTYGYTF. The CDR3 bases are TGTGCCAGCAGCCTCCCAGGGGGTACCTATGGCTACACCTTC.

V gene TRBV27 combines with J gene TRBJ2-6, with a weak D call TRBD1 (6 bases). Per the germline V gene, CDR1 is MNHEY and CDR2 is SMNVEV (reference sequence). Trimming cost V 5 bases and J 2 bases, with 10 bases left between them. The length of the CDR3 is 15 residues. CDR3 DNA sequence: TGTGCCAGCAGTCCCAGACAGGCTGGGGCCAACGTCCTGACTTTC. Translated, it gives CASSPRQAGANVLTF.

The V gene is TRBV6-2 or TRBV6-3, the J gene TRBJ1-5; maybe TRBD1 (6 bases). The CDR3 consists of 15 residues. Per germline, CDR1 MNHEY and CDR2 SVGEGT. V gave up 3 bases and J gave up 6 bases, with 15 bases separating them. The CDR3 DNA is TGTGCCAGCAGTTATTTCGACAGGCCACGTCAGCCCCAGCATTTT. Protein product: CASSYFDRPRQPQHF.

The V gene is TRBV18, the J gene TRBJ2-1, with a weak D call TRBD2 (6 bases). The germline V gene encodes CDR1 KGHSH and CDR2 LQKENI. This CDR3 region has 14 residues. Deletions cut 5 bases from V and 3 bases from J, with 11 bases between. For the CDR3, the DNA is TGTGCCAGCTCAACCTCGGGGGTCTACAATGAGCAGTTCTTC. Translating gives CASSTSGVYNEQFF.

The gene calls are TRBV7-2 and TRBJ1-4, with a weak D call TRBD1 (6 bases). The CDR3 covers 14 residues. Looked up from germline, CDR1 is SGHTA and CDR2 is FQGNSA. Between the trimmed V and J ends, which lost 5 bases and 7 bases, there was a span of 14 bases. CDR3 amino acids: CASSPDRWSEKLFF. Here the CDR3 DNA reads TGTGCCAGCAGCCCGGACAGATGGAGTGAAAAACTGTTTTTT.

V gene TRBV30 combines with J gene TRBJ1-3; no definite D call. The germline V gene has CDR1 GTSNPN and CDR2 SVGIG (reference sequence). This CDR3 has 14 residues. V was shortened by 1 base and J by 0 bases, with 7 bases between the two germline ends. CDR3 sequence: CAWSAGGSGNTIYF. The CDR3, as DNA: TGTGCCTGGAGTGCGGGTGGCTCTGGAAACACCATATATTTT.

For the CDR3, the DNA is TGTGCCACCAGCAGAGATCTGGCAGGGGGAAACTATGGCTACACCTTC. Amino acid sequence: CATSRDLAGGNYGYTF. The gene calls are TRBV15 and TRBJ1-2; 7 bases match TRBD1. In germline, CDR1 is LNHNV, CDR2 YYDKDF (reference sequence). With V trimmed by 0 bases and J by 2 bases, 6 bases remained unmatched. The CDR3 sequence is 16 residues long.

The chain carries TRBV6-2 or TRBV6-3 and TRBJ2-5, with 11 bases that match TRBD2. CDR1 is MNHEY and CDR2 is SVGEGT in the germline V gene. Trimming removed 2 bases from V and 5 bases from J; junction bases left unmatched: 4. The CDR3 totals 15 residues. The CDR3 here is CASSYPRTSGETQYF. DNA for the CDR3: TGTGCCAGCAGTTACCCCAGGACTAGCGGGGAGACCCAGTACTTC.

The chain links TRBV5-1 to TRBJ1-4; 7 bases map to TRBD1. The CDR3 has 14 amino acids. The V gene end was trimmed by 0 bases and the J gene end by 8 bases; junction bases not matched to a gene: 4. Germline V gene data show CDR1 as SGHRS and CDR2 as YFSETQ. The chain's CDR3 is CASSLGQGEEKLFF. The CDR3 DNA reads TGCGCCAGCAGCTTGGGACAGGGCGAAGAAAAACTGTTTTTT.

In this sample, this clone turned up once. This chain links TRBV4-2 with TRBJ1-4; D gene unclear. The germline V gene has CDR1 LGHNA and CDR2 YNFKEQ. V lost 3 bases to trimming and J lost 8 bases, with 19 bases between them. The CDR3 has 16 residues. The CDR3 region has the DNA TGTGCCAGCAGCCACGTCGACCGGGGATCGGAAGAAAAACTGTTTTTT. Translation: CASSHVDRGSEEKLFF.

J is TRBJ2-3 and V is TRBV5-8; 12 nucleotides line up with TRBD1. Germline CDR1 and CDR2: SGHTS and YDEGEE. This CDR3 is built from 17 residues. The CDR3 region has the DNA TGTGCTAACCCGGGACAGGGGGCGTCCGAGGTCACAGATACGCAGTATTTT. Translation: CANPGQGASEVTDTQYF.

The chain links TRBV7-9 to TRBJ1-1; tentative D call: TRBD1 (5 bases). Trimming took off 5 bases at V and 1 base at J, with 17 bases between the two ends. The V gene's germline CDR1 is SEHNR and CDR2 FQNEAQ (reference sequence). This CDR3 region has 16 residues. This CDR3 is CASSPPRGDGNTEAFF. CDR3 DNA sequence: TGTGCCAGCAGCCCCCCACGGGGGGATGGGAACACTGAAGCTTTCTTT.

This clone was counted between two and nine times. The CDR3 DNA reads TGTGCCACACAAAGGTTAGGGGGCGGCTACACCTTC. This gives the protein CATQRLGGGYTF. The chain recombines TRBV10-3 with TRBJ1-2; 7 positions match TRBD1. Losses at the gene ends were 10 bases for V and 8 bases for J; bases not matched to a gene: 10. The CDR3 is 12 residues long. CDR1 is ENHRY and CDR2 is SYGVKD in the germline V gene.

The V gene is TRBV20-1, the J gene TRBJ2-5; 7 bases line up with TRBD1. The V and J ends lost 8 bases and 5 bases, in that order; junction bases with no gene match: 5. This CDR3 is built from 11 residues. Germline CDR1 DFQATT, CDR2 SNEGSKA (reference sequence). CDR3 in amino acids: CSLDRQETQYF. The CDR3 region has the DNA TGCAGTCTGGACAGGCAGGAGACCCAGTACTTC.

This clone was seen once. The junction differs from germline at one of its ends, possibly a read error. The rearrangement joins TRBV4-3 to TRBJ1-6, with 8 bases identical to TRBD1. The CDR3 has 16 amino acids. Germline V gene sequence: CDR1 LGHNA, CDR2 YSLEER. This chain's CDR3 is CASSPTGDSYNLPLHF. The CDR3 nucleotides read TGCGCCAGCAGCCCGACAGGGGACTCCTATAATTTACCCCTCCACTTT.

The gene calls are TRBV27 and TRBJ1-6, with D uncertain. CDR1 and CDR2 (germline): MNHEY, SMNVEV (reference sequence). The CDR3 totals 15 residues. The V and J ends lost 3 bases and 5 bases respectively, with 11 bases between them. The CDR3 nucleotides are TGTGCCAGCAGTTTTACGAGGAACAATAATTCACCCCTCCACTTT. Its translation is CASSFTRNNNSPLHF.

The chain has TRBV9 and TRBJ1-6; TRBD1 matches at 7 bases. Germline CDR1 is SGDLS and CDR2 is YYNGEE. The J segment lost 10 bases and the V segment lost 4 bases, leaving 17 bases of the junction unmatched. This CDR3 has 17 residues. The CDR3 DNA reads TGTGCCAGCAGCCGTAGACAGGGCGGTTTGTCCGGCTCACCCCTCCACTTT. Amino acid sequence: CASSRRQGGLSGSPLHF.

The chain uses TRBV10-1 and TRBJ2-1; 7 nucleotides line up with TRBD2. The CDR3 runs 15 residues. The V and J ends lost 0 bases and 9 bases, in that order; junction bases with no gene match: 8. CDR1 is WNHNN and CDR2 is SYGVQD in the germline V gene (reference sequence). This CDR3 reads CASSESAGDLGEQFF. In DNA, the CDR3 is TGCGCCAGCAGTGAGTCGGCGGGAGACTTGGGTGAGCAGTTCTTC.

The rearrangement joins TRBV2 to TRBJ2-1; a weak D match, TRBD1 (6 bases). V gave up 6 bases and J gave up 3 bases, with 15 bases separating them. The CDR3 has 15 amino acids. The germline V gene encodes CDR1 SNHLY and CDR2 FYNNEI. DNA for the CDR3: TGTGCCAGCAGCCCCTGGACAGATTACTACAATGAGCAGTTCTTC. Its protein is CASSPWTDYYNEQFF. The whole variable domain, filled in from reference TRBV2 and TRBJ2-1, reads EPEVTQTPSHQVTQMGQEVILRCVPISNHLYFYWYRQILGQKVEFLVSFYNNEISEKSEIFDDQFSVERPDGSNFTLKIRSTKLEDSAMYFCASSPWTDYYNEQFFGPGTRLTVL.

The rearrangement joins TRBV6-5 to TRBJ2-5; 9 bases map to TRBD2. The J segment lost 4 bases and the V segment lost 2 bases, leaving 8 bases of the junction unmatched. The CDR3 runs 16 residues. Germline CDR1 reads MNHEY; CDR2 reads SVGAGI. The CDR3 protein is CASSYGGRAQGETQYF. The CDR3 DNA follows: TGTGCCAGCAGTTACGGCGGGAGGGCCCAGGGAGAGACCCAGTACTTC.

The chain links TRBV5-4 to TRBJ2-3, with 8 bases lining up with TRBD2. CDR3 size: 16 residues. The germline V gene encodes CDR1 SGHNT and CDR2 YYREEE (reference sequence). Losses at the gene ends were 0 bases for V and 3 bases for J; bases not matched to a gene: 6. In nucleotides, the CDR3 is TGTGCCAGCAGCTTGGACGCGGGAGGTGTGACAGATACGCAGTATTTT. It yields the protein CASSLDAGGVTDTQYF.

The chain links TRBV25-1 to TRBJ2-7; a weak D match, TRBD1 (6 bases). Between the trimmed V and J ends, which lost 7 bases and 3 bases, there was a span of 10 bases. This CDR3 contains 12 residues. CDR1 and CDR2 from the germline V gene are MGHDK and SYGVNS. The CDR3 protein is CASTGQLYEQYF. The CDR3 DNA reads as TGTGCCAGCACAGGACAGCTCTACGAGCAGTACTTC.

The chain recombines TRBV28 with TRBJ2-5; 7 bases line up with TRBD1. The germline V gene encodes CDR1 MDHEN and CDR2 SYDVKM. Trimming took 7 bases from V and 2 from J; bases not matched to a gene: 10. This CDR3 has 15 residues. The CDR3 DNA sequence: TGTGCCAGCACCGTGACAGGGCTACCGCAAGAGACCCAGTACTTC. Its translation: CASTVTGLPQETQYF.